A selection of T cell receptor beta chains follows, all from one sample in a study of blood T cell repertoires in COVID-19. The protocol was immunoSEQ multiplex PCR, while the TCRdb copy is restricted to in-frame clones and leaves out a portion. This sample has some 310,000 clones, with roughly 90% found just once. Sequencing was done on a sample of peripheral blood. The receptor set was obtained from a woman aged 25 to 39 with COVID-19, enrolled during active disease. Each CDR3 is given with its conserved first and last residue. The D gene is left open where the match is weak. Some rows mark clone size as missing; the rest say once, few, many or name a class of expanded clone.

v_gene	d_gene	abundance	j_gene	CDR3nt	CDR3aa
TRBV27	TRBD1	.	TRBJ1-5	TGTGCCAGCAGCCCGGGACAGGGGTCCAATCAGCCCCAGCATTTT	CASSPGQGSNQPQHF
TRBV5-1	TRBD1	.	TRBJ1-1	TGCGCCGGCAGCGAGAGGCCGGGACAGGTGAACACTGAAGCTTTCTTT	CAGSERPGQVNTEAFF
TRBV10-3	TRBD1	.	TRBJ2-4	TGTGCCATCAGTGAGTCTTTTGACAGGGGAAACATTCAGTACTTC	CAISESFDRGNIQYF
TRBV7-8	.	.	TRBJ1-5	TGTGCCAGCAGCTTAGAGCGTTTAAGCAATCAGCCCCAGCATTTT	CASSLERLSNQPQHF
TRBV11-2	TRBD2	.	TRBJ2-3	TGTGCCAGCAGCTTTCCTCTAGCGGGGCTTTTCTCAGATACGCAGTATTTT	CASSFPLAGLFSDTQYF
TRBV2	TRBD1	.	TRBJ1-1	TGTGCCAGCAGGAAGGACAACAGGGGAGAAGCTTTCTTT	CASRKDNRGEAFF
TRBV2	.	.	TRBJ2-5	TGTGCCAGCAGTGAAGCGCGAGGAGGAGAGACCCAGTACTTC	CASSEARGGETQYF
TRBV10-3	.	.	TRBJ2-6	TGTGCCGGCGGATCTACCTACTCTGGGGCCAACGTCCTGACTTTC	CAGGSTYSGANVLTF
TRBV5-4	.	.	TRBJ2-3	TGTGCCAGCAGGATACAGGGCACAGATACGCAGTATTTT	CASRIQGTDTQYF
TRBV7-9	.	.	TRBJ2-5	TGTGCCAGCAGCTCCCGGGACTCTTGGGGAGAGGTCCAGTACTTC	CASSSRDSWGEVQYF
TRBV10-2	TRBD2	.	TRBJ2-3	TGCGCCAGCAGAAAACCCCCGGGAGGGATCACAGATACGCAGTATTTT	CASRKPPGGITDTQYF
TRBV28	.	.	TRBJ2-7	TGTGCCAGCAGTTTAACCCCCGGCGAGCAGTACTTC	CASSLTPGEQYF
TRBV30	.	.	TRBJ1-1	TGTGCCTGGAAACCCGCAGGGGAGTACACTGAAGCTTTCTTT	CAWKPAGEYTEAFF
TRBV25-1	.	.	TRBJ1-2	TGTGCCAGCAGTGACCCGGAGGGCTTCGACTATGGCTACACCTTC	CASSDPEGFDYGYTF
TRBV7-2	TRBD2	.	TRBJ2-2	TGTGCCAGCAGCGATGGACTAGCGGGTCCGAACACCGGGGAGCTGTTTTTT	CASSDGLAGPNTGELFF
TRBV28	TRBD1	.	TRBJ1-2	TGTGCCAGCAGTTTAGTGGGGGGCAGGGGGCCGGCTAACTATGGCTACACCTTC	CASSLVGGRGPANYGYTF
TRBV7-7	TRBD2	.	TRBJ2-1	TGTGCCAGCAGCTTGGGCGGGAGGGAAGGAAATGAGCAGTTCTTC	CASSLGGREGNEQFF
TRBV14	.	.	TRBJ2-1	TGTGCCAGCAGCCAGAGGCTTAATTCCTACAATGAGCAGTTCTTC	CASSQRLNSYNEQFF
TRBV24-1	TRBD1	.	TRBJ2-3	TGTGCCACCAGTGACCTGGGACAGGACACAGATACGCAGTATTTT	CATSDLGQDTDTQYF
TRBV5-1	TRBD2	.	TRBJ2-3	TGCGCCAGCAGCTTGGAGGCTAGCGGGAGTACAGATACGCAGTATTTT	CASSLEASGSTDTQYF
TRBV11-2	TRBD1	.	TRBJ1-2	TGTGCCAGCAGCTTAGGTTTTCTTGGGACAGGTAACCGTGGCTACACCTTC	CASSLGFLGTGNRGYTF
TRBV29-1	TRBD1	.	TRBJ1-2	TGCAGCGTGGGGACAGGGGCGAACTATGGCTACACCTTC	CSVGTGANYGYTF
TRBV25-1	TRBD1	.	TRBJ2-1	TGTGCCAGCAGTGGTCTCCGGGACAGGGGGTCCTACAATGAGCAGTTCTTC	CASSGLRDRGSYNEQFF
TRBV29-1	.	.	TRBJ1-1	TGCAGCGTTGATGGGGGGGCCCTGTGGAACACTGAAGCTTTCTTT	CSVDGGALWNTEAFF
TRBV7-3	TRBD2	.	TRBJ2-1	TGTGCCAGCAGCTTAAACCCTGGACTAGTGTTTGAGCAGTTCTTC	CASSLNPGLVFEQFF
TRBV3-1/TRBV3-2	.	.	TRBJ1-2	TGTGCCAGCAGCCTGTCGACAGGAGGCTATGGCTACACCTTC	CASSLSTGGYGYTF
TRBV6-6	TRBD1	few	TRBJ1-2	TGTGCCAGCAGTGACCGGACAGGGAACTATGGCTACACCTTC	CASSDRTGNYGYTF
TRBV6-6	.	.	TRBJ1-2	TGTGCCAGCAGTGACCGGGGGGATCGCGGCTACACCTTC	CASSDRGDRGYTF
TRBV7-8	.	.	TRBJ1-1	TGTGCCAGCAGCTTAGCCCAGACAGATTCCCTTTCCGGGGCTTTCTTT	CASSLAQTDSLSGAFF
TRBV28	.	.	TRBJ2-2	TGTGCCAGCAGTTGGGCTAGCGCTAACACCGGGGAGCTGTTTTTT	CASSWASANTGELFF
TRBV5-1	TRBD1	.	TRBJ1-2	TGCGCCAGCAGCTTGGGACAGGGATCCTATGGCTACACCTTC	CASSLGQGSYGYTF
TRBV6-1	TRBD1	.	TRBJ2-7	TGTGCCAGCAGTGAATGGGACAGCGGACTCTACGAGCAGTACTTC	CASSEWDSGLYEQYF